The table lists the clone carrying this T cell receptor (beta chain) with a few counts. The antigen is undetermined. The sample comes from a study of cytomegalovirus exposure and HLA in healthy donors. Looking at the study overall: Among the roughly 370 genotyped donors, 81% were placed in the Caucasian-associated ancestry cluster. The study, taken as a whole, reports: For TCR beta chains, V- and J-gene trimming was later linked to a missense DCLRE1C variant. Later on, an analysis found that several of the most significant clusters appeared to be linked to common viral pathogens, which included parvovirus B19. Rates of TCR association differed by HLA locus in a later analysis, with DRB1 highest and HLA-C lowest.

In the PCR, 60 Vbeta and 13 Jbeta primers were used. Measured with immunoSEQ multiplex PCR; TCRdb has only the in-frame clones, and not every one. The sample holds about 150,000 clones; approximately 86% are singletons and the top ten take about 6.4%. Per the germline V gene, CDR1 is SGHTA and CDR2 is FQGNSA. The junction had 4 bases not matched to a gene; V was cut back by 0 bases and J by 4 bases. The CDR3 extends over 15 amino acids. This chain uses TRBV7-2 with TRBJ2-7; the match to TRBD1 covers 9 bases. The sequencing input was PBMCs. The TCR was taken from a woman aged 45 to 65 in good health and CMV-seropositive. CDR3 nucleotides: TGTGCCAGCAGCTTAGCGGGACAGGGTCGGTACGAGCAGTACTTC. Its translation is CASSLAGQGRYEQYF.